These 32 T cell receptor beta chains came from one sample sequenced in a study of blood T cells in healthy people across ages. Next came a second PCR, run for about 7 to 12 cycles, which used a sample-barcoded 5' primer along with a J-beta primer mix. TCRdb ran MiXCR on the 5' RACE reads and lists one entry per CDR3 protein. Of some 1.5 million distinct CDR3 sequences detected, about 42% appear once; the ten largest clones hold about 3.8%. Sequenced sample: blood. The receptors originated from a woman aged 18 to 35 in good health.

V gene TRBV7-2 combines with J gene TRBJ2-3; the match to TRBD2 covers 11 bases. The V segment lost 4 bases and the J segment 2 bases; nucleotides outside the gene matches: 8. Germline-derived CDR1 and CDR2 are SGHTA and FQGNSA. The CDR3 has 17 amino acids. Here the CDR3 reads CASSSRSGLAATDTQYF. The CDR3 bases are TGTGCCAGCAGCTCCCGGTCGGGACTAGCGGCCACAGATACGCAGTATTTT.

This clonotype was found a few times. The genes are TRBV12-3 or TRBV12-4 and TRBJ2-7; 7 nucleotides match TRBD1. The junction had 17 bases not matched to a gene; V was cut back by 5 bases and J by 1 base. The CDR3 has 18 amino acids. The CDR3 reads CASSNILRQGSTSYEQYF. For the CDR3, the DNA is TGTGCCAGCAGTAACATCCTTAGACAGGGCTCAACGTCCTACGAGCAGTACTTC.

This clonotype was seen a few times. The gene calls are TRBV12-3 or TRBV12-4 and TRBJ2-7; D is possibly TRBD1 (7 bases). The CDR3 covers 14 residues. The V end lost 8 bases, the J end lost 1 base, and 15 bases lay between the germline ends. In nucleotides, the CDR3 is TGTGCCAGCCGGAGGGGGCCGGGGTCCTACGAGCAGTACTTC. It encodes CASRRGPGSYEQYF.

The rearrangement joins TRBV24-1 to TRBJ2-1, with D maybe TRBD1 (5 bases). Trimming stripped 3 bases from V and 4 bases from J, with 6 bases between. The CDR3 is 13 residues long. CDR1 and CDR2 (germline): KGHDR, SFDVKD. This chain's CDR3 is CATSDTGYNEQFF. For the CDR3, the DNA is TGTGCCACCAGTGATACAGGTTACAATGAGCAGTTCTTC.

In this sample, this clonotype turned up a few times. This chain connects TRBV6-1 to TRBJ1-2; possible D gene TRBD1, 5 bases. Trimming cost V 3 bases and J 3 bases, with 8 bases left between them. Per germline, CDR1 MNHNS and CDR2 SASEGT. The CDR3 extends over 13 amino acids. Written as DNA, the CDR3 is TGTGCCAGCAGTGACAGGGCCTACTATGGCTACACCTTC. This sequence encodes CASSDRAYYGYTF.

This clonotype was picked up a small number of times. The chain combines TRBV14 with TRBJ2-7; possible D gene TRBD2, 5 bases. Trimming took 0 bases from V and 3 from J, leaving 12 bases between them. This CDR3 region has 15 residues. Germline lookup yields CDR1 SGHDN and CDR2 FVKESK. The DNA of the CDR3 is TGTGCCAGCAGCCAAGAATCGGGAAGATACTACGAGCAGTACTTC. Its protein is CASSQESGRYYEQYF.

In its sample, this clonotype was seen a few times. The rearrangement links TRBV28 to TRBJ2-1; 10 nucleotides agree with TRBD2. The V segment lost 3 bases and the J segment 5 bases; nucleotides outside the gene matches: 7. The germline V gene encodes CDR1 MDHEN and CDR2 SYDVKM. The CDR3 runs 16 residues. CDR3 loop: CASSFLAGGFNNEQFF. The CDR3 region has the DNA TGTGCCAGCAGTTTCTTAGCGGGAGGATTCAACAATGAGCAGTTCTTC.

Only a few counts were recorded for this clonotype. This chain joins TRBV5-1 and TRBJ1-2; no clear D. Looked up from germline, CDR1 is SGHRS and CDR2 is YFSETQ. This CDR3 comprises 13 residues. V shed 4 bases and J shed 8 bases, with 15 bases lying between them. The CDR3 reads CASSQDPFGGYTF. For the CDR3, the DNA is TGCGCCAGCAGCCAGGACCCCTTTGGGGGCTACACCTTC.

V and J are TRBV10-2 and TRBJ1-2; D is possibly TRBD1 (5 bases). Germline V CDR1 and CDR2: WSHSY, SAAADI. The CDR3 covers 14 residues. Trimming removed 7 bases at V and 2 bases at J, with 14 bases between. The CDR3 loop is CASTQSEGNYGYTF. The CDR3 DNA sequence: TGCGCCAGCACCCAATCCGAGGGGAACTATGGCTACACCTTC.

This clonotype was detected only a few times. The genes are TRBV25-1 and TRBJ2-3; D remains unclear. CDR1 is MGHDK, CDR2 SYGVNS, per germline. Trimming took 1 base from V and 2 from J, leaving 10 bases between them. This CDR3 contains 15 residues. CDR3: CASSELNWYTDTQYF. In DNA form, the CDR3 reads TGTGCCAGCAGTGAATTAAACTGGTACACAGATACGCAGTATTTT. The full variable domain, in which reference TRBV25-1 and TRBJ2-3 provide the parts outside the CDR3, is EADIYQTPRYLVIGTGKKITLECSQTMGHDKMYWYQQDPGMELHLIHYSYGVNSTEKGDLSSESTVSRIRTEHFPLTLESARPSHTSQYLCASSELNWYTDTQYFGPGTRLTVL.

CDR3 sequence (DNA): TGTGCCAGCAGTTCTCCGGGACTAGCGGGCAGGTACAATGAGCAGTACTTC. It specifies CASSSPGLAGRYNEQYF. This sequence joins TRBV6-2 or TRBV6-3 and TRBJ2-1; the match to TRBD2 covers 12 bases. The end of the DNA aligns better with TRBJ2-7, so the J call may be wrong. Germline V lookup: CDR1 MNHEY, CDR2 SVGEGT. This CDR3 contains 17 residues.

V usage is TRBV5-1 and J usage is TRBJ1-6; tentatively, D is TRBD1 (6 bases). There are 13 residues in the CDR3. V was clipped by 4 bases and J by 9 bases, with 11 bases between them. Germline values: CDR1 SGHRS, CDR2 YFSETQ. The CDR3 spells CASSSQDSSPLHF. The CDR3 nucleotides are TGCGCCAGCAGCAGCCAGGACAGTTCACCCCTCCACTTT.

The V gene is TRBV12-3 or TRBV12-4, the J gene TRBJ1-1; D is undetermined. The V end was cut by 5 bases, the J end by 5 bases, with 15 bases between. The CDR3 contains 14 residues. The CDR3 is CASSPGPRRTEAFF. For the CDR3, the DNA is TGTGCCAGCAGTCCCGGACCGAGGAGGACTGAAGCTTTCTTT.

The CDR3 coding sequence is TGTGCCAGCAGTGAAGAAGCGGGGGGGCCGAATACGCAGTATTTT. It yields the protein CASSEEAGGPNTQYF. The rearrangement uses TRBV6-1 and TRBJ2-3; 10 bases align to TRBD2. In germline, CDR1 is MNHNS, CDR2 SASEGT. The V segment lost 1 base and the J segment 7 bases; nucleotides outside the gene matches: 5. The CDR3 covers 15 residues.

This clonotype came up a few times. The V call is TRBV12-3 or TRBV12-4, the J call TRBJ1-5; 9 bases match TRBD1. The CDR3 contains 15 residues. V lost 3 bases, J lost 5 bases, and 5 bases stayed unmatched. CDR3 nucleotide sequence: TGTGCCAGCAGTTTCCCGGGACAGGGCCATCAGCCCCAGCATTTT. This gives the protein CASSFPGQGHQPQHF.

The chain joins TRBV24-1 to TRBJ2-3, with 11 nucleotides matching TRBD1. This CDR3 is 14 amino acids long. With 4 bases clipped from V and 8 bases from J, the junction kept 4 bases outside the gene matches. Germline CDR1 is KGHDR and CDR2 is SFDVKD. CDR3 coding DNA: TGTGCCACCAGTGAAGGACAGGGGGCCCCTACGCAGTATTTT. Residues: CATSEGQGAPTQYF.

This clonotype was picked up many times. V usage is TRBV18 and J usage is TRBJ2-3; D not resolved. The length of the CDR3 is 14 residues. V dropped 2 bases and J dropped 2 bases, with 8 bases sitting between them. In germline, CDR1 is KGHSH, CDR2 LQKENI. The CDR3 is CASSPGYLTDTQYF. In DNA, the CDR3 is TGTGCCAGCTCACCAGGATACCTCACAGATACGCAGTATTTT.

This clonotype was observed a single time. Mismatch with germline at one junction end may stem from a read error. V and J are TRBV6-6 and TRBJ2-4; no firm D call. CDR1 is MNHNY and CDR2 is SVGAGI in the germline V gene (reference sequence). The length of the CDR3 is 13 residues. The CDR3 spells CASISSAKTIQYF. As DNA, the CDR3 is TGTGCCAGCATTTCATCGGCCAAAACCATTCAGTACTTC.

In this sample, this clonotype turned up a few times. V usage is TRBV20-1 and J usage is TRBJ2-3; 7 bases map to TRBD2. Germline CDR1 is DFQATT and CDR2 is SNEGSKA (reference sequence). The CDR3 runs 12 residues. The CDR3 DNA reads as TGCAGGGGGGGGTCTAGCACAGATACGCAGTATTTT. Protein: CRGGSSTDTQYF.

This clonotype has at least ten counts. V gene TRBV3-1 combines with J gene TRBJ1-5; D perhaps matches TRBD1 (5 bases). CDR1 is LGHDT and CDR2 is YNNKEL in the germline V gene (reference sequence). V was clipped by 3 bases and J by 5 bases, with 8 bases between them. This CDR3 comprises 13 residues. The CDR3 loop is CASSQGLDQPQHF. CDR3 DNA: TGTGCCAGCAGCCAGGGACTTGATCAGCCCCAGCATTTT. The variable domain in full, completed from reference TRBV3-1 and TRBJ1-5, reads DTAVSQTPKYLVTQMGNDKSIKCEQNLGHDTMYWYKQDSKKFLKIMFSYNNKELIINETVPNRFSPKSPDKAHLNLHINSLELGDSAVYFCASSQGLDQPQHFGDGTRLSIL.

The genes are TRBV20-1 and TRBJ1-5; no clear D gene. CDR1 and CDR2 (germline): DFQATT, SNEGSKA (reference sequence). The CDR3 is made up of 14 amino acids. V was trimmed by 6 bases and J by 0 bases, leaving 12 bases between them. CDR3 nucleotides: TGCAGTGCGAGGAACAAGTATAGCAATCAGCCCCAGCATTTT. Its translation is CSARNKYSNQPQHF.

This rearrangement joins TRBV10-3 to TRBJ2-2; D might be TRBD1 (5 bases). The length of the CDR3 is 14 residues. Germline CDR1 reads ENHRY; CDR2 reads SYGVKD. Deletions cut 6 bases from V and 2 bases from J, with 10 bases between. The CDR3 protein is CAIRFQGNTGELFF. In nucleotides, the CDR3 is TGTGCCATCAGGTTTCAGGGAAACACCGGGGAGCTGTTTTTT.

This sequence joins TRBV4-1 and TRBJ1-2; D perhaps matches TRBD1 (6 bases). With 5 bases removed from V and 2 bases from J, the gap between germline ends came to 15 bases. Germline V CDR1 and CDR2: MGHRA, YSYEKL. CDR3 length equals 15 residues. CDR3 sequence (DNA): TGCGCCAGCAGCGAAGGGGGACTTGCGAACTATGGCTACACCTTC. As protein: CASSEGGLANYGYTF.

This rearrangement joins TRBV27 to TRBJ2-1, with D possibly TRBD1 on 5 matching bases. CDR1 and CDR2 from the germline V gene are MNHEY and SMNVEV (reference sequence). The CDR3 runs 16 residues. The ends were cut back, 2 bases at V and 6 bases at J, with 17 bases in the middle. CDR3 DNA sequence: TGTGCCAGCAGTTTAGTGCGGACCTGGGGCCCCAATGAGCAGTTCTTC. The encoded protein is CASSLVRTWGPNEQFF.

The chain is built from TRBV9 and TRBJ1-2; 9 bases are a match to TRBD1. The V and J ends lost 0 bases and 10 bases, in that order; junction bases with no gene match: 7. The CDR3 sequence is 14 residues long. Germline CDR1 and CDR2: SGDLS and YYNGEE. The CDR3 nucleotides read TGTGCCAGCAGCGTAGGGGGGACAGGGACAGACTACACCTTC. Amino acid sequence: CASSVGGTGTDYTF.

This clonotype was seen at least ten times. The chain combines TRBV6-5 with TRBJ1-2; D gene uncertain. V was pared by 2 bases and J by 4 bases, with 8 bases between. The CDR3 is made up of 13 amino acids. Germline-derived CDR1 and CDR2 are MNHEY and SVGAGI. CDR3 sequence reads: CASSYEGSYGYTF. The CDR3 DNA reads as TGTGCCAGCAGTTACGAGGGATCCTATGGCTACACCTTC.

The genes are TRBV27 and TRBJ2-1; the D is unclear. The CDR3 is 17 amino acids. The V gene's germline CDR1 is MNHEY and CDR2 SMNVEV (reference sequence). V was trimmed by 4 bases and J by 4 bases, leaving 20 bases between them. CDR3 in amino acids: CASSSAELIRYYNEQFF. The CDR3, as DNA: TGTGCCAGCAGTTCCGCCGAACTAATAAGATATTACAATGAGCAGTTCTTC.

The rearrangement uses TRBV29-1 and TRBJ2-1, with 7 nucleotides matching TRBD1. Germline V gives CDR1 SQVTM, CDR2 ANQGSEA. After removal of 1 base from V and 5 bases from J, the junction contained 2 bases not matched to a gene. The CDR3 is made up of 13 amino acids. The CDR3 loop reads CSVEAGTDNEQFF. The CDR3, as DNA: TGCAGCGTTGAAGCCGGGACAGACAATGAGCAGTTCTTC.

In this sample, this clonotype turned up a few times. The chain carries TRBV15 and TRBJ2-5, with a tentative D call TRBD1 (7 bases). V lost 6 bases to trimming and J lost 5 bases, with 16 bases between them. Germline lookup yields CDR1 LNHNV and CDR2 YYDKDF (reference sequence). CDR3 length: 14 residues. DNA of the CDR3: TGTGCCACCAGTCACAGGGGAGGAATGGAGACCCAGTACTTC. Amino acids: CATSHRGGMETQYF.

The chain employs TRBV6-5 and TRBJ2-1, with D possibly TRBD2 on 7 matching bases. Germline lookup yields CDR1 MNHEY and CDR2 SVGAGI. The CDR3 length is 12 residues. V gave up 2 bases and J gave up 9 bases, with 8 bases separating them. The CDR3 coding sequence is TGTGCCAGCAGTTACGGGGGGGCTGAGCAGTTCTTC. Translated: CASSYGGAEQFF.

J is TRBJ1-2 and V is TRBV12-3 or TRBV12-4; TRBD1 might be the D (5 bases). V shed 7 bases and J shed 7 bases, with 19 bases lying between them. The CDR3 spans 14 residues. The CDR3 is CASTLGLTLGGYTF. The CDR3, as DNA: TGTGCCAGCACCTTGGGACTGACCCTGGGTGGCTACACCTTC.

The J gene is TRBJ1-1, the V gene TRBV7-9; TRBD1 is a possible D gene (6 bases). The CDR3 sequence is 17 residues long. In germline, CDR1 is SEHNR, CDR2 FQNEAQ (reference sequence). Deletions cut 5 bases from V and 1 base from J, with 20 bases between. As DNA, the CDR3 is TGTGCCAGCAGCATAGGGGGAAGGGTACATCCGAACACTGAAGCTTTCTTT. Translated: CASSIGGRVHPNTEAFF.